The 25 T cell receptor beta chains given below trace back to one sample, sequenced in a study of OX40 agonist ivuxolimab in advanced cancers. The protocol was immunoSEQ multiplex PCR, while the TCRdb copy is restricted to in-frame clones and leaves out a portion. The sample has 55,000 to 70,000 clones; roughly four fifths are singletons. Sample: CD4+ or CD8+ T cells sorted from blood, taken in a trial of the OX40 agonist ivuxolimab. The receptors were sampled from an adult with an advanced solid tumor such as melanoma, head and neck, liver or kidney cancer.

The CDR3 region is CSGDPGTSGHNEQFF. In DNA form, the CDR3 reads TGCAGCGGTGACCCCGGGACTAGCGGCCACAATGAGCAGTTCTTC. The chain links TRBV29-1 to TRBJ2-1, with 11 bases lining up with TRBD2. CDR3 size: 15 residues. Germline values: CDR1 SQVTM, CDR2 ANQGSEA. The trim removed 7 bases at V and 5 bases at J, leaving 10 bases unmatched.

The rearrangement links TRBV6-5 to TRBJ1-1; 8 nucleotides match TRBD1. This CDR3 spans 15 amino acids. Germline V gene sequence: CDR1 MNHEY, CDR2 SVGAGI. J lost 0 bases, V lost 4 bases, and 4 bases had no gene match. Here the CDR3 reads CASSSGGGLNTEAFF. The CDR3, as DNA: TGTGCCAGCAGTTCAGGGGGCGGGTTGAACACTGAAGCTTTCTTT.

The chain links TRBV7-2 to TRBJ1-1; D gene unclear. This CDR3 has 14 amino acids. The ends were cut back, 3 bases at V and 1 base at J, with 9 bases in the middle. Germline V gene lookup returns CDR1 SGHTA and CDR2 FQGNSA. The CDR3 nucleotides read TGTGCCAGCAGCTTCGACCTCACGAACACTGAAGCTTTCTTT. Amino acid sequence: CASSFDLTNTEAFF.

V gene TRBV25-1 combines with J gene TRBJ2-1; 8 bases line up with TRBD1. The CDR3 spans 16 residues. Germline-derived CDR1 and CDR2 are MGHDK and SYGVNS. V lost 3 bases to trimming and J lost 7 bases; unmatched junction nucleotides: 11. The DNA for the CDR3 is TGTGCCAGCAGTGAGGCTACAGGGGGGTCGTGGAATGAGCAGTTCTTC. Amino acids: CASSEATGGSWNEQFF.

The chain carries TRBV5-1 and TRBJ2-7; D might be TRBD1 (6 bases). Trimming stripped 0 bases from V and 6 bases from J, with 13 bases between. CDR1 is SGHRS, CDR2 YFSETQ, per germline. The CDR3 runs 14 residues. CDR3 bases: TGCGCCAGCAGCTTGGAGTTTCCCAGGGGCGAGCAGTACTTC. Its protein is CASSLEFPRGEQYF.

The chain couples TRBV7-3 to TRBJ2-3; D gene uncertain. The CDR3 extends over 14 amino acids. Trimming took off 1 base at V and 6 bases at J, with 11 bases between the two ends. Germline V CDR1 and CDR2: SGHTA, FQGTGA. The DNA for the CDR3 is TGTGCCAGCAGCTTAAGTTCCCCTCCGGATACGCAGTATTTT. Its protein is CASSLSSPPDTQYF. The whole variable domain, filled in from reference TRBV7-3 and TRBJ2-3, reads GAGVSQTPSNKVTEKGKYVELRCDPISGHTALYWYRQSLGQGPEFLIYFQGTGAADDSGLPNDRFFAVRPEGSVSTLKIQRTERGDSAVYLCASSLSSPPDTQYFGPGTRLTVL.

V gene TRBV7-9 combines with J gene TRBJ1-6, with D maybe TRBD1 (5 bases). From germline, CDR1 is SEHNR and CDR2 FQNEAQ (reference sequence). This CDR3 comprises 17 residues. Trimming shortened V by 1 base and J by 5 bases, and 15 bases separated the two germline ends. Here the CDR3 DNA reads TGTGCCAGCAGCTTAGACCCGGGACGGAAGAATAATTCACCCCTCCACTTT. Translation gives CASSLDPGRKNNSPLHF.

V and J are TRBV7-9 and TRBJ2-1; tentative D call: TRBD2 (6 bases). The CDR3 has 14 amino acids. Per the germline V gene, CDR1 is SEHNR and CDR2 is FQNEAQ (reference sequence). V was shortened by 5 bases and J by 8 bases, with 16 bases between the two germline ends. This CDR3 is CASSPDSSADEQFF. The CDR3 DNA reads TGTGCCAGCAGCCCCGACTCTAGCGCTGATGAGCAGTTCTTC.

This clone was detected only a few times. The chain carries TRBV7-2 and TRBJ1-2; the match to TRBD1 covers 8 bases. V shed 1 base and J 8 bases; nucleotides not matched to a gene: 6. CDR3 length: 14 amino acids. The germline V gene has CDR1 SGHTA and CDR2 FQGNSA. Here the CDR3 reads CASSLGTGHRGYTF. The DNA of the CDR3 is TGTGCCAGCAGCTTAGGGACAGGGCACAGGGGCTACACCTTC.

V is TRBV19 and J is TRBJ2-2; the D gene is possibly TRBD2 (6 bases). In germline, CDR1 is LNHDA, CDR2 SQIVND (reference sequence). The CDR3 runs to 15 residues. V lost 3 bases, J lost 4 bases, and 12 bases lay in between. The CDR3 sequence is CASSIVGGGTGELFF. In DNA, the CDR3 is TGTGCCAGTAGTATTGTGGGGGGTGGCACCGGGGAGCTGTTTTTT.

This clone was detected only a few times. The rearrangement uses TRBV10-3 and TRBJ1-3; 8 bases line up with TRBD1. CDR1 is ENHRY, CDR2 SYGVKD, per germline. This CDR3 has 15 amino acids. V dropped 10 bases and J dropped 4; count of bases not matched to a gene: 12. The CDR3 DNA sequence: TGTGCCACCCTGAAGACAGGGGCTCGGGGAAACACCATATATTTT. Translating gives CATLKTGARGNTIYF.

The gene calls are TRBV9 and TRBJ2-5, with a weak D call TRBD1 (7 bases). Germline V gene lookup returns CDR1 SGDLS and CDR2 YYNGEE. Between the trimmed V and J ends, which lost 1 base and 5 bases, there was a span of 15 bases. This CDR3 has 15 residues. The CDR3 DNA is TGTGCCAGCAGCGTAAGGGGGGACAGCAGGGAGACCCAGTACTTC. Amino acid sequence: CASSVRGDSRETQYF.

The genes are TRBV27 and TRBJ1-2; a weak D match, TRBD1 (5 bases). V lost 5 bases, J lost 9 bases, and 19 bases lay in between. This CDR3 is built from 14 residues. From germline, CDR1 is MNHEY and CDR2 SMNVEV (reference sequence). The CDR3 protein is CASSELTLSGSYTF. The CDR3 DNA is TGTGCCAGCAGTGAATTGACTCTTTCAGGGAGCTACACCTTC.

Written as DNA, the CDR3 is TGTGCCAGCAGCCAAGGGGGCAGCTCTGGAAACACCATATATTTT. It is translated as CASSQGGSSGNTIYF. The chain recombines TRBV4-2 with TRBJ1-3, with a tentative D call TRBD1 (5 bases). The CDR3 loop spans 15 amino acids. Germline values: CDR1 LGHNA, CDR2 YNFKEQ. The V end lost 1 base, the J end lost 0 bases, and 7 bases lay between the germline ends.

This sequence joins TRBV5-1 and TRBJ2-1; a weak D match, TRBD2 (5 bases). V lost 0 bases, J lost 9 bases, and 13 bases lay in between. Germline V gene lookup returns CDR1 SGHRS and CDR2 YFSETQ. The CDR3 extends over 14 amino acids. The CDR3 loop reads CASSLAVVEGEQFF. The CDR3 nucleotides are TGCGCCAGCAGCTTGGCGGTGGTCGAGGGTGAGCAGTTCTTC.

The V call is TRBV28, the J call TRBJ2-7, with D uncertain. CDR3 length equals 12 residues. V was cut by 3 bases and J by 7 bases, with 10 bases left in between. CDR1 MDHEN and CDR2 SYDVKM come from the germline V gene. This CDR3 reads CASSFKGREQYV. The CDR3 DNA reads TGTGCCAGCAGTTTTAAGGGAAGAGAGCAGTACGTC.

The chain uses TRBV11-2 and TRBJ2-5; D perhaps matches TRBD2 (6 bases). The CDR3 covers 15 residues. V lost 1 base and J 1 base, leaving 10 bases between the germline ends. Germline-derived CDR1 and CDR2 are SGHAT and FQNNGV. For the CDR3, the DNA is TGTGCCAGCAGCTTAGCCGGGGGTGGCCAAGAGACCCAGTACTTC. Protein product: CASSLAGGGQETQYF. The complete variable domain, with remaining parts taken from reference TRBV11-2 and TRBJ2-5, reads EAGVAQSPRYKIIEKRQSVAFWCNPISGHATLYWYQQILGQGPKLLIQFQNNGVVDDSQLPKDRFSAERLKGVDSTLKIQPAKLEDSAVYLCASSLAGGGQETQYFGPGTRLLVL.

The chain carries TRBV10-3 and TRBJ2-1, with D possibly called TRBD1 or TRBD2 (7 bases each). Trimming shortened V by 2 bases and J by 5 bases, and 13 bases separated the two germline ends. The CDR3 is 15 amino acids. Looked up from germline, CDR1 is ENHRY and CDR2 is SYGVKD. CDR3 nucleotide sequence: TGTGCCATCAGTGAGAGGGGGCGGGAGCACAATGAGCAGTTCTTC. Translated, it gives CAISERGREHNEQFF.

The J gene is TRBJ2-2, the V gene TRBV7-2, with 10 bases lining up with TRBD1. This CDR3 region has 16 residues. CDR1 and CDR2 from the germline V gene are SGHTA and FQGNSA. With 5 bases clipped from V and 6 bases from J, the junction kept 9 bases outside the gene matches. This CDR3 reads CASSDRDRGRPGELFF. CDR3 sequence (DNA): TGTGCCAGCAGCGACAGGGACAGGGGCCGACCCGGGGAGCTGTTTTTT.

The table lists this clone with a count of one. The chain links TRBV30 to TRBJ1-4, with TRBD1 matching over 9 bases. The J segment lost 5 bases and the V segment lost 5 bases, leaving 0 bases of the junction unmatched. CDR1 GTSNPN and CDR2 SVGIG come from the germline V gene (reference sequence). CDR3 length: 12 amino acids. CDR3 residues: CAWGQGNEKLFF. As DNA, the CDR3 is TGTGCCTGGGGACAGGGGAATGAAAAACTGTTTTTT.

This rearrangement joins TRBV6-6 to TRBJ2-2, with no clear D. The germline V gene encodes CDR1 MNHNY and CDR2 SVGAGI (reference sequence). This CDR3 region has 14 residues. Trimming stripped 2 bases from V and 1 base from J, with 5 bases between. The CDR3 is CASSYRENTGELFF. The CDR3 DNA follows: TGTGCCAGCAGTTACCGAGAGAACACCGGGGAGCTGTTTTTT.

The CDR3 DNA follows: TGTGCCAGCAGTTATTCCCCGGACAGGGCCAACTATGGCTACACCTTC. Encoded protein: CASSYSPDRANYGYTF. This chain uses TRBV6-5 with TRBJ1-2, with TRBD1 identical over 8 bases. CDR1 and CDR2 from the germline V gene are MNHEY and SVGAGI. V was pared by 3 bases and J by 2 bases, with 8 bases of the junction left unmatched. The CDR3 contains 16 residues.

The chain has TRBV18 and TRBJ1-4, with no clear D. CDR3 length equals 13 residues. Germline CDR1 is KGHSH and CDR2 is LQKENI. V was clipped by 0 bases and J by 8 bases, with 7 bases between them. The CDR3 region is CASSPPRREKLFF. The DNA of the CDR3 is TGTGCCAGCTCACCACCGAGGCGGGAAAAACTGTTTTTT.

The chain couples TRBV2 to TRBJ2-6, with TRBD1 identical over 9 bases. Trimming at V came to 6 bases and at J to 0 bases, leaving 12 bases not matched to a gene. The germline CDR1 and CDR2 sequences are SNHLY and FYNNEI. The CDR3 has 19 residues. CDR3 protein: CASRPPGQGKSSGANVLTF. The CDR3 DNA sequence: TGTGCCAGCAGACCCCCGGGACAGGGAAAAAGCTCTGGGGCCAACGTCCTGACTTTC.

The V and J genes are TRBV4-3 and TRBJ2-2; D is ambiguous. Per the germline V gene, CDR1 is LGHNA and CDR2 is YSLEER. The CDR3 covers 13 residues. Trimming cost V 4 bases and J 8 bases, with 11 bases left between them. The CDR3 region is CASSPSSGGELFF. The CDR3 coding sequence is TGCGCCAGCAGCCCGTCCTCGGGTGGGGAGCTGTTTTTT.